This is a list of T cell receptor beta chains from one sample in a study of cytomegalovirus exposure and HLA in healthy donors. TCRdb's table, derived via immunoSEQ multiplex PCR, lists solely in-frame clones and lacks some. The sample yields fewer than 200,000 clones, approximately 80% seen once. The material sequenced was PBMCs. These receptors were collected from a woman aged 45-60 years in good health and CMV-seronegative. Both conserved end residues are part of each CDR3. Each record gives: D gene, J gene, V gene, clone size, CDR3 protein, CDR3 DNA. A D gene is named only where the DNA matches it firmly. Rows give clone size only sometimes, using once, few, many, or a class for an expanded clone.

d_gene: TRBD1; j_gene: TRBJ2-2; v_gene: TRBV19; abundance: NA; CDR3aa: CASSTTMDRANTGELFF; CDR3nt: TGTGCCAGTAGTACCACAATGGACAGGGCGAACACCGGGGAGCTGTTTTTT
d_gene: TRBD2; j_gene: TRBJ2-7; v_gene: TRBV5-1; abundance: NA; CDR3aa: CASSVGLAGGHEQYF; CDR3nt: TGCGCCAGCAGCGTGGGACTAGCGGGGGGCCACGAGCAGTACTTC
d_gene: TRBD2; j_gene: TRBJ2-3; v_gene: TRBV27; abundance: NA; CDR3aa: CASSLTSGRDTQYF; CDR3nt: TGTGCCAGCAGTTTGACTAGCGGGAGAGATACGCAGTATTTT
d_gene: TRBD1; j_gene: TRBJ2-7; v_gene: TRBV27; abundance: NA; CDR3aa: CASRDRGPYLDYEQYF; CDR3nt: TGTGCCAGCAGGGACAGGGGGCCATATTTGGACTACGAGCAGTACTTC
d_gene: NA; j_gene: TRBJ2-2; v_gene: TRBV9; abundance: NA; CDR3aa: CASSVGGGRKTGELFF; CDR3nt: TGTGCCAGCAGCGTAGGTGGAGGGCGGAAAACCGGGGAGCTGTTTTTT
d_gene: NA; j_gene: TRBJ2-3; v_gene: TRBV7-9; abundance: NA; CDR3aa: CASSSVTGPLRTDTQYF; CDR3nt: TGTGCCAGCAGCTCAGTGACAGGACCCCTTCGCACAGATACGCAGTATTTT
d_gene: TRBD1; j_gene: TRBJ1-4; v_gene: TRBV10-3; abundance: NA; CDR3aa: CAISDRGRDEKLFF; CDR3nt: TGTGCCATCAGTGACAGGGGGCGCGATGAAAAACTGTTTTTT
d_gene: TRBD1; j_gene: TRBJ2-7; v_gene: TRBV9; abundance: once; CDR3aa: CASNSGTGSYEQYF; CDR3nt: TGTGCCAGCAACTCGGGGACAGGCTCCTACGAGCAGTACTTC
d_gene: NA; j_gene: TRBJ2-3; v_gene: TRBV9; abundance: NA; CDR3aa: CASSATRSSTDTQYF; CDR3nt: TGTGCCAGCAGTGCGACTAGATCTAGCACAGATACGCAGTATTTT
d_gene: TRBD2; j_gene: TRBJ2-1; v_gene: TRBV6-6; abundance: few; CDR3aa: CASSASGGDYNEQFF; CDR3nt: TGTGCCAGCAGTGCTAGCGGGGGGGACTACAATGAGCAGTTCTTC
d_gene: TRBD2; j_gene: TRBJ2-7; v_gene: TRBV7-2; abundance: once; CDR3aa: CASSWGGVGNEQYF; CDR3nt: TGTGCCAGCAGCTGGGGGGGTGTGGGGAACGAGCAGTACTTC
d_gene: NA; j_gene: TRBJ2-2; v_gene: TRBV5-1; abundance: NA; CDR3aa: CASSLPSANTGELFF; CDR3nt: TGCGCCAGCAGCCTCCCTAGCGCGAACACCGGGGAGCTGTTTTTT
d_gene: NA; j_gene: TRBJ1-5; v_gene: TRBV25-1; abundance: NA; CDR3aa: CASSVAGSNQPQHF; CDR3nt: TGTGCCAGCAGTGTAGCAGGGAGCAATCAGCCCCAGCATTTT
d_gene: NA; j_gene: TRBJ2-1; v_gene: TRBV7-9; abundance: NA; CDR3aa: CASSLQGSYNEQFF; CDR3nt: TGTGCCAGCAGCTTACAGGGATCCTACAATGAGCAGTTCTTC
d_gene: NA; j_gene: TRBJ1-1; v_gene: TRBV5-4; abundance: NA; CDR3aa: CASSPGGGAVDTEAFF; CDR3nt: TGTGCCAGCAGCCCGGGGGGGGGCGCGGTGGACACTGAAGCTTTCTTT
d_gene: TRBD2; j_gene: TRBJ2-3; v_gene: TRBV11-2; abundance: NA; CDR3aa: CASSGSSGTSTDTQYF; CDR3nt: TGTGCCAGCAGCGGTTCTAGCGGTACTAGCACAGATACGCAGTATTTT
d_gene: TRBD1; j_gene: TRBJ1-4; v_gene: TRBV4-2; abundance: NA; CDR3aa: CASSQGGGYRKLFF; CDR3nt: TGTGCCAGCAGCCAAGGAGGGGGCTATCGAAAACTGTTTTTT